This TCR beta chain was captured in a study of shared clonotypes between healthy human individuals (dated by TCRdb to 2020 to 2021). Describing the broader study: Three men and two women, aged 18 to 49 years, made up the cohort. Per donor, leukapheresis produced somewhere between about 0.9 and 9.5 billion PBMCs. Different laboratories and diverse techniques were used to prepare libraries and sequence TCR repertoires, to increase sequencing depth and limit assay-specific biases. For each donor, CD4 naive and CD4 memory were each given three plates, CD8 naive was given two plates, and CD8 memory was given one plate. The study deeply sequenced blood TCR repertoires of about 5 healthy adults to estimate repertoire size and the extent of clonotype sharing between individuals. The paper as a whole reports these results and caveats: Pairwise subsampling indicated that sequencing depth was expected to affect the degree of clonotype sharing among donors. Rarefaction of sorted-subset datasets indicated incomplete sequencing despite the large sequencing depth. Compared with non-shared clonotypes, clonotypes shared by all four sorted-subset donors had higher generation probabilities. Because the study included only a small number of donors, the genetic and exposure-history diversity represented was limited. Larger estimated clonotype richness was generally found for naive subsets than for memory subsets. Sampling was restricted to blood, and TCR repertoires in tissue are likely to differ from TCR repertoires in blood. Across a handful of donors, roughly 5% of naive CD4, roughly 3.5% of naive CD8, under 2.5% of memory CD4, and approximately 0.4% of memory CD8 clonotypes were shared.

Using the deep immunoSEQ assay, multiplex PCR amplified TCR CDR3 regions from genomic DNA. Extracted genomic DNA from each cell subset was distributed evenly across all wells of several immunoSEQ 96-well plates, and each plate was treated as a replicate. For sorted subsets, around 200 ng genomic DNA, equal to 30,000 or so T cell genomes, was loaded into each replicate PCR. The purified libraries were quantified using a Qubit 3.0 fluorometer, sized with a Bioanalyzer 2100, and then quantified again using the KAPA Library Quantification kit. Every immunoSEQ 96-well plate was sequenced on a separate single-read 150-cycle Illumina NextSeq 550 flow cell. Per the original workflow: Because the immunoSEQ output included only junctional sequences and no quality scores, the filtering could not be the same as the filtering used for full-length reads. To assign V/J genes and CDR3, sequences were annotated against IMGT germline references using PyIR, a Python wrapper for IgBLAST v1.9. Reads were filtered out if the reads had weak V/J assignments (E-value above 1e-6), no CDR3, stop codons, out-of-frame junctions, or ambiguous translated residues. V3J clonotypes were defined as sequences sharing an identical inferred V gene, J gene, and CDR3 amino acid sequence. The percentage overlap between two repertoires was calculated by dividing the number of shared unique clonotypes by the size of the smaller repertoire. Three approaches were used to assess repertoire richness: RTK rarefaction, the Chao1 estimator, and Recon v2.1 estimates of unobserved clonotypes. For all TCRbeta clonotypes obtained by the gDNA method from several donors, generation probabilities were computed with OLGA. TCRdb limited this immuneACCESS table to in-frame rearrangements with V and J called. A share of clones is missing; checked studies link under half to unresolved V genes, and the rest is unexplained. D and trimming were read from the DNA, whereas the V and J calls and clone size are those reported in that table. Across this sample there are some 2 million clones, with around 95% seen only once. In total, the top ten clones hold 0.13% of the sample.

With respect to this clone: Its antigen remains unidentified. It has no much larger one-base neighbor in the sample; base qualities were not kept.

The donors were healthy, HIV-negative adults with no recently reported acute infections or vaccinations. Only Caucasian adults living in Nashville, Tennessee, USA were represented among the donors. CD4+ T cells were enriched by magnetic negative selection; naive cells were then positively selected on CD45RA, and the negative fraction formed the memory subset. Blood was collected by leukapheresis, and PBMCs were isolated by Ficoll-Histopaque density gradient centrifugation and then cryopreserved in liquid nitrogen vapor phase. Purity and quantity of every magnetically sorted T cell population were checked by analytical flow cytometry. Each sorted fraction had its genomic DNA isolated and then quantified by UV absorbance on a Nanodrop 2000c. Sample: naive CD4+ T cells sorted from blood. The label giving this sample's cell subset or site can be read as: CD45RA+ positively selected. The source is a man younger than 35 in good health.

This receptor has the CDR3 CASSLVDDQPQHF. The DNA sequence reads TGTGCCAGCAGCTTAGTAGACGATCAGCCCCAGCATTTT. The chain is encoded by TRBV7-2 joined to TRBJ1-5; no D gene can be assigned with confidence. Per the germline V gene, SGHTA is the CDR1 and FQGNSA is the CDR2. Counted from cysteine to phenylalanine, this CDR3 has 13 amino acids. Only the CDR3 part of the read is kept: 39 bases, read in frame from the first base. The V end loses 1 base and the J end loses 5 bases, and a stretch of 6 bases separates them. Outside the CDR3, residues come from the reference TRBV7-2 and TRBJ1-5 proteins, so the full variable domain is: GAGVSQSPSNKVTEKGKDVELRCDPISGHTALYWYRQSLGQGLEFLIYFQGNSAPDKSGLPSDRFSAERTGGSVSTLTIQRTQQEDSAVYLCASSLVDDQPQHFGDGTRLSIL.